Below, 27 T cell receptor beta chains from the same sample are listed, as sequenced in a study of OX40 agonist ivuxolimab in advanced cancers. TCRdb's copy holds only in-frame clones and misses some; the assay was immunoSEQ multiplex PCR. Of roughly 100,000 clones in the sample, 85% to 95% were seen once. The sample consisted of CD4+ or CD8+ T cells sorted from blood, taken in a trial of the OX40 agonist ivuxolimab. The source of these receptors is an adult with an advanced solid tumor such as melanoma, head and neck, liver or kidney cancer.

The chain links TRBV28 to TRBJ1-2, with 7 bases identical to TRBD1. Germline V gene lookup returns CDR1 MDHEN and CDR2 SYDVKM. The CDR3 runs 14 residues. V lost 3 bases to trimming and J lost 4 bases; unmatched junction nucleotides: 5. The CDR3 reads CASSLGQLTYGYTF. The CDR3 DNA reads TGTGCCAGCAGTTTGGGACAGCTTACCTATGGCTACACCTTC.

The rearrangement links TRBV11-3 to TRBJ1-1, with TRBD1 identical over 11 bases. The CDR3 is 15 residues long. The junction had 3 bases not matched to a gene; V was cut back by 3 bases and J by 3 bases. The V gene's germline CDR1 is SGHNT and CDR2 YENEEA. The CDR3 coding sequence is TGTGCCAGCAGCTTCAGGGACAGGGGGTACACTGAAGCTTTCTTT. This sequence encodes CASSFRDRGYTEAFF.

This chain uses TRBV6-6 with TRBJ1-6, with D maybe TRBD1 (5 bases). CDR1 and CDR2 from the germline V gene are MNHNY and SVGAGI (reference sequence). V lost 0 bases to trimming and J lost 7 bases, with 13 bases between them. This CDR3 spans 16 amino acids. CDR3 region: CASSYSPWGNNSPLHF. The CDR3 nucleotides are TGTGCCAGCAGTTACTCCCCTTGGGGGAACAATTCACCCCTCCACTTT.

The chain has TRBV7-2 and TRBJ2-7; D uncertain. Germline V gene lookup returns CDR1 SGHTA and CDR2 FQGNSA. V lost 5 bases, J lost 4 bases, and 18 bases lay in between. The CDR3 length is 15 residues. The CDR3 region is CASSRLRALGYEQYF. CDR3 bases: TGTGCCAGCAGCCGCCTCCGTGCTTTGGGGTACGAGCAGTACTTC.

The chain has TRBV6-5 and TRBJ1-5; D might be TRBD1 (5 bases). The CDR3 covers 14 residues. CDR1 and CDR2 from the germline V gene are MNHEY and SVGAGI. Trimming shortened V by 5 bases and J by 5 bases, and 13 bases separated the two germline ends. The CDR3 region is CASSERGSDQPQHF. The CDR3, as DNA: TGTGCCAGCAGTGAAAGGGGTTCGGATCAGCCCCAGCATTTT.

The chain employs TRBV4-2 and TRBJ2-3, with D uncertain. The V and J ends lost 0 bases and 1 base respectively, with 11 bases between them. The CDR3 extends over 16 amino acids. The germline V gene encodes CDR1 LGHNA and CDR2 YNFKEQ. CDR3 amino acids: CASSQDNQQGTDTQYF. The DNA for the CDR3 is TGTGCCAGCAGCCAAGATAACCAGCAGGGCACAGATACGCAGTATTTT.

The V and J genes are TRBV11-2 and TRBJ2-3; the match to TRBD1 covers 7 bases. Germline-derived CDR1 and CDR2 are SGHAT and FQNNGV. The CDR3 contains 16 residues. The trim removed 3 bases at V and 3 bases at J, leaving 9 bases unmatched. The CDR3: CASSFYRGRGTDTQYF. The CDR3 DNA sequence: TGTGCCAGCAGCTTCTACAGGGGTAGGGGAACAGATACGCAGTATTTT. The whole variable domain, filled in from reference TRBV11-2 and TRBJ2-3, reads EAGVAQSPRYKIIEKRQSVAFWCNPISGHATLYWYQQILGQGPKLLIQFQNNGVVDDSQLPKDRFSAERLKGVDSTLKIQPAKLEDSAVYLCASSFYRGRGTDTQYFGPGTRLTVL.

This chain joins TRBV7-2 and TRBJ1-1; TRBD1 aligns across 10 bases. V was pared by 3 bases and J by 5 bases, with 6 bases of the junction left unmatched. The CDR3 covers 15 residues. In germline, CDR1 is SGHTA, CDR2 FQGNSA. The CDR3 DNA follows: TGTGCCAGCAGCTTCTGGACAGGGGGAGAAACTGAAGCTTTCTTT. Its translation: CASSFWTGGETEAFF.

J is TRBJ1-5 and V is TRBV10-3, with 10 bases aligning to TRBD1. J lost 6 bases, V lost 4 bases, and 6 bases had no gene match. The CDR3 is 15 amino acids. Per the germline V gene, CDR1 is ENHRY and CDR2 is SYGVKD. CDR3 coding DNA: TGTGCCATCAGTGGCGACAGGGGGCCGGGTCAGCCCCAGCATTTT. The encoded protein is CAISGDRGPGQPQHF.

The chain employs TRBV7-2 and TRBJ2-1; 11 bases fit TRBD2. The CDR3 covers 16 residues. Germline assignment: CDR1 SGHTA and CDR2 FQGNSA. V lost 5 bases and J lost 7; bases outside the gene matches: 10. In DNA form, the CDR3 reads TGTGCCAGCAGCGCTCATACTAGCGGGAGTAGGAATGAGCAGTTCTTC. Its translation: CASSAHTSGSRNEQFF.

V gene TRBV4-3 combines with J gene TRBJ1-5; no reliable D call. The CDR3 is 14 residues long. Germline V gene data show CDR1 as LGHNA and CDR2 as YSLEER. V was clipped by 0 bases and J by 5 bases, with 8 bases between them. The CDR3 is CASSQETFDQPQHF. In DNA form, the CDR3 reads TGCGCCAGCAGCCAAGAGACTTTTGATCAGCCCCAGCATTTT.

The chain couples TRBV4-2 to TRBJ2-2; TRBD2 matches at 9 bases. The J segment lost 0 bases and the V segment lost 5 bases, leaving 4 bases of the junction unmatched. The CDR3 contains 16 residues. The germline CDR1 and CDR2 sequences are LGHNA and YNFKEQ. The CDR3 region is CASSKLAGPNTGELFF. CDR3 DNA: TGTGCCAGCAGCAAGCTAGCGGGACCGAACACCGGGGAGCTGTTTTTT.

The chain recombines TRBV11-3 with TRBJ2-1; 12 positions match TRBD2. The germline CDR1 and CDR2 sequences are SGHNT and YENEEA. J was trimmed by 9 bases and V by 4 bases; bases with no gene match: 13. The CDR3 extends over 17 amino acids. This chain's CDR3 is CASSSGPLAGGPGEQFF. The CDR3 coding sequence is TGTGCCAGCAGCTCCGGGCCTCTAGCGGGAGGGCCGGGTGAGCAGTTCTTC.

The chain combines TRBV6-6 with TRBJ1-5, with D unclear. The germline gives CDR1 MNHNY, CDR2 SVGAGI (reference sequence). The CDR3 runs to 15 residues. V was pared by 7 bases and J by 3 bases, with 16 bases between. CDR3 sequence: CASTLSDVNNQPQHF. The CDR3 DNA reads TGTGCCAGCACCCTATCGGACGTTAACAATCAGCCCCAGCATTTT.

The gene calls are TRBV4-3 and TRBJ2-3; unclear D gene. The V end was cut by 0 bases, the J end by 6 bases, with 25 bases between. CDR1 and CDR2 from the germline V gene are LGHNA and YSLEER. The CDR3 loop spans 19 amino acids. The CDR3 DNA reads TGCGCCAGCAGCCAAGACCCTCGCTGGCTAGATCCCTCCCGGGATACGCAGTATTTT. Protein product: CASSQDPRWLDPSRDTQYF.

The rearrangement links TRBV11-3 to TRBJ2-1; the D is unclear. The CDR3 totals 15 residues. Germline V lookup: CDR1 SGHNT, CDR2 YENEEA. V lost 1 base and J lost 2, with 9 bases in between. The CDR3 sequence is CASSLGGQPYNEQFF. DNA for the CDR3: TGTGCCAGCAGCTTAGGCGGCCAACCCTACAATGAGCAGTTCTTC.

This clone was seen a single time. The rearrangement joins TRBV10-3 to TRBJ1-2, with 9 bases matching TRBD1. Per germline, CDR1 ENHRY and CDR2 SYGVKD. CDR3 length: 13 residues. Trimming removed 2 bases from V and 5 bases from J; junction bases left unmatched: 0. DNA of the CDR3: TGTGCCATCAGTGAGGGACAGGGGTATGGCTACACCTTC. Translation: CAISEGQGYGYTF.

This rearrangement joins TRBV28 to TRBJ1-5, with TRBD1 matching over 8 bases. The CDR3 covers 17 residues. Germline-derived CDR1 and CDR2 are MDHEN and SYDVKM. V shed 1 base, J shed 4 bases, and the junction held 9 bases outside the gene matches. CDR3 sequence: CASSLFDLRTGNQPQHF. CDR3 DNA: TGTGCCAGCAGTTTATTTGATCTACGGACAGGGAATCAGCCCCAGCATTTT. Drawing the rest from reference TRBV28 and TRBJ1-5, the complete variable domain is DVKVTQSSRYLVKRTGEKVFLECVQDMDHENMFWYRQDPGLGLRLIYFSYDVKMKEKGDIPEGYSVSREKKERFSLILESASTNQTSMYLCASSLFDLRTGNQPQHFGDGTRLSIL.

CDR3 region: CASSLVGAGGYYNEQFF. CDR3 in DNA: TGCGCCAGCAGCTTGGTTGGCGCGGGGGGGTATTACAATGAGCAGTTCTTC. The chain recombines TRBV5-1 with TRBJ2-1, with 9 bases lining up with TRBD2. The junction had 8 bases not matched to a gene; V was cut back by 0 bases and J by 4 bases. Germline V CDR1 and CDR2: SGHRS, YFSETQ. The CDR3 covers 17 residues.

The table lists this clone with a few counts. This sequence joins TRBV2 and TRBJ1-6; 10 nucleotides match TRBD1. V dropped 4 bases and J dropped 6; count of bases not matched to a gene: 3. The CDR3 extends over 15 amino acids. Germline V CDR1 and CDR2: SNHLY, FYNNEI. DNA for the CDR3: TGTGCCAGCAGTGTTAGACAGGGGGCTAATTCACCCCTCCACTTT. This codes for CASSVRQGANSPLHF.

The chain employs TRBV11-2 and TRBJ1-5, with D unresolved. Germline V gene data show CDR1 as SGHAT and CDR2 as FQNNGV. The CDR3 sequence is 14 residues long. Trimming pared 2 bases from V and 0 bases from J, leaving 5 bases between. The CDR3 DNA is TGTGCCAGCAGCTTAAAGTCTAGCAATCAGCCCCAGCATTTT. Protein product: CASSLKSSNQPQHF.

A word on this clone: The junction does not match germline at one end; this may be a read error. This rearrangement joins TRBV7-7 to TRBJ2-1; weak D call: TRBD2 (6 bases). This CDR3 comprises 11 residues. Germline values: CDR1 SSHAT, CDR2 FNYEAQ (reference sequence). CDR3 DNA sequence: TGTGCTAGCAGCCATGGGGGGGAGCAGTTCTTC. Translating gives CASSHGGEQFF.

The chain has TRBV4-3 and TRBJ1-2; possible D gene TRBD1, 6 bases. Germline CDR1 reads LGHNA; CDR2 reads YSLEER. V gave up 6 bases and J gave up 6 bases, with 14 bases separating them. CDR3 length equals 13 residues. In DNA, the CDR3 is TGCGCCAGCAGGCTACAGGGAGGTGATGGCTACACCTTC. This codes for CASRLQGGDGYTF.

The J gene is TRBJ1-2, the V gene TRBV4-2; D unresolved. V was clipped by 0 bases and J by 8 bases, with 10 bases between them. CDR3 length: 13 amino acids. The germline gives CDR1 LGHNA, CDR2 YNFKEQ. CDR3: CASSQEPLFGYTF. CDR3 sequence (DNA): TGTGCCAGCAGCCAAGAACCCTTATTCGGCTACACCTTC.

J is TRBJ1-5 and V is TRBV21-1. TRBV21-1 is a pseudogene locus. This CDR3 spans 16 amino acids. The CDR3 is CASSKSGEYGNQPQHF. In nucleotides, the CDR3 is TGTGCCAGCAGCAAGTCGGGGGAGTATGGCAATCAGCCCCAGCATTTT.

This clone appeared a few times. The V and J genes are TRBV28 and TRBJ1-5, with D possibly matching TRBD1 (5 bases). CDR1 is MDHEN and CDR2 is SYDVKM in the germline V gene. There are 15 residues in the CDR3. Trimming removed 5 bases at V and 1 base at J, with 12 bases between. The CDR3 DNA reads TGTGCCAGCAGTCTCGGGGCGCGGAGCAATCAGCCCCAGCATTTT. It is translated as CASSLGARSNQPQHF. The whole variable domain, filled in from reference TRBV28 and TRBJ1-5, reads DVKVTQSSRYLVKRTGEKVFLECVQDMDHENMFWYRQDPGLGLRLIYFSYDVKMKEKGDIPEGYSVSREKKERFSLILESASTNQTSMYLCASSLGARSNQPQHFGDGTRLSIL.

This CDR3 reads CASSLGGSGNTIYF. CDR3 DNA: TGTGCCAGCAGCTTAGGGGGCTCTGGAAACACCATATATTTT. This chain connects TRBV7-2 to TRBJ1-3; no reliable D call. Trimming took off 1 base at V and 0 bases at J, with 4 bases between the two ends. Germline CDR1 reads SGHTA; CDR2 reads FQGNSA. This CDR3 has 14 residues. Complete variable domain (other parts from reference TRBV7-2 and TRBJ1-3): GAGVSQSPSNKVTEKGKDVELRCDPISGHTALYWYRQSLGQGLEFLIYFQGNSAPDKSGLPSDRFSAERTGGSVSTLTIQRTQQEDSAVYLCASSLGGSGNTIYFGEGSWLTVV.